A selection of T cell receptor beta chains follows, all from one sample in a study of CD8+ T cells in alopecia areata. Libraries were prepared by immunoSEQ multiplex PCR; TCRdb keeps only in-frame clonotypes and omits some of them. This sample has 110,000 or so clones, with roughly 55% found just once. Sequenced material: NKG2D-low CD8+ T cells sorted from blood. These receptors all stem from a human donor with alopecia areata. Each CDR3 is given with its conserved first and last residue.

TRBJ2-7 | TRBV5-1 | CASSLSGSPVEQYF
TRBJ2-1 | TRBV10-2 | CASSSLAASYNEQFF
TRBJ1-2 | TRBV6-6 | CASSFTGQVTF
TRBJ2-4 | TRBV5-1 | CASSLAGLAGDPQYF
TRBJ1-5 | TRBV5-4 | CASSLDNQPQHF
TRBJ1-2 | TRBV4-1 | CASSQEAAPNYGYTF
TRBJ2-7 | TRBV4-1 | CASSQDSFREQYF
TRBJ2-2 | TRBV9 | CASSVISTGELFF
TRBJ1-2 | TRBV27 | CASSPRVANYGYTF
TRBJ2-1 | TRBV28 | CASSPRGTGINEQFF
TRBJ2-3 | TRBV19 | CAIRGGTGTQYF
TRBJ2-7 | TRBV6-5 | CASRRAPGPHEQYF
TRBJ2-7 | TRBV19 | CASSMTTDSYEQYF
TRBJ2-1 | TRBV7-9 | CASTRTGSIEQFF
TRBJ2-3 | TRBV27 | CASSPPRRDTQYF
TRBJ2-1 | TRBV27 | CASSLFGRQQFF
TRBJ2-4 | TRBV5-1 | CASSPAGTTKNIQYF